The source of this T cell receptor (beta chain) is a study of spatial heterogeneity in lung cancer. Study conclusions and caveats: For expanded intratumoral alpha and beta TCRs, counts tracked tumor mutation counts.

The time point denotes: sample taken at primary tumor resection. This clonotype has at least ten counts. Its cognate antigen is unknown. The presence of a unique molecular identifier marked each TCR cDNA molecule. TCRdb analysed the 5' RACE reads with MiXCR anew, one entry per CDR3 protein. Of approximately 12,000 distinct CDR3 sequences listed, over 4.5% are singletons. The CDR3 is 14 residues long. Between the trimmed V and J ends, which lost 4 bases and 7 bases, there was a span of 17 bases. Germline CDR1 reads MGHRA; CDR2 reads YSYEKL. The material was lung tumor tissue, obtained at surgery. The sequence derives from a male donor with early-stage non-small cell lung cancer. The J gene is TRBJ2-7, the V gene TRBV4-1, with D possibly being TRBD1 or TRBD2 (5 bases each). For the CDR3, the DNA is TGCGCCAGCAGCCCAGACGGCCTTTGGGGGGAGCAGTACTTC. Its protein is CASSPDGLWGEQYF.